These 14 T cell receptor beta chains came from one sample sequenced in a study of technical replicates of blood from a handful of donors. Sequencing used immunoSEQ multiplex PCR; TCRdb keeps in-frame clones, though not all of them. Of around 89,000 clones detected, approximately 93% appear once; the ten largest clones hold about 0.25%. The sample comprised T cells isolated from PBMCs. The receptors derive from a human donor in good health.

CDR3 DNA: TGTGCCAGCAGTTCGGGGGGCCAGGGGTGGACTGAAGCTTTCTTT. Translated, it gives CASSSGGQGWTEAFF. This chain connects TRBV28 to TRBJ1-1, with D perhaps TRBD1 (6 bases). Trimming stripped 4 bases from V and 5 bases from J, with 17 bases between. This CDR3 spans 15 amino acids. CDR1 is MDHEN, CDR2 SYDVKM, per germline.

This chain connects TRBV7-6 to TRBJ1-3, with TRBD1 as a possible D gene (5 bases). Germline V CDR1 and CDR2: SGHVS, FNYEAQ. The CDR3 consists of 16 residues. V lost 7 bases and J 0 bases, leaving 16 bases between the germline ends. CDR3 DNA: TGTGCCAGCATGGCCGATGGGGGGTTCTCTGGAAACACCATATATTTT. Encoded protein: CASMADGGFSGNTIYF.

In its sample, this clone was seen once. The V call is TRBV6-1, the J call TRBJ1-2; possible D gene TRBD1, 6 bases. V was pared by 4 bases and J by 2 bases, with 11 bases between. There are 14 residues in the CDR3. Germline CDR1 MNHNS, CDR2 SASEGT. Here the CDR3 reads CASSGTAPNYGYTF. CDR3 nucleotide sequence: TGTGCCAGCAGTGGGACAGCCCCCAACTATGGCTACACCTTC.

The chain has TRBV7-9 and TRBJ1-2; maybe TRBD1 (6 bases). V gave up 5 bases and J gave up 2 bases, with 15 bases separating them. Germline V gene sequence: CDR1 SEHNR, CDR2 FQNEAQ (reference sequence). The CDR3 is 15 residues long. CDR3 DNA: TGTGCCAGCAGCGCGTTCCGGGACAAGAACTATGGCTACACCTTC. Protein: CASSAFRDKNYGYTF. Full variable domain (remainder filled in from reference TRBV7-9 and TRBJ1-2): DTGVSQNPRHKITKRGQNVTFRCDPISEHNRLYWYRQTLGQGPEFLTYFQNEAQLEKSRLLSDRFSAERPKGSFSTLEIQRTEQGDSAMYLCASSAFRDKNYGYTFGSGTRLTVV.

V gene TRBV9 combines with J gene TRBJ2-7; D gene unclear. There are 14 residues in the CDR3. Per germline, CDR1 SGDLS and CDR2 YYNGEE. Trimming removed 0 bases at V and 2 bases at J, with 9 bases between. The CDR3 reads CASSVVEETYEQYF. Written as DNA, the CDR3 is TGTGCCAGCAGCGTAGTTGAGGAAACCTACGAGCAGTACTTC.

The J gene is TRBJ1-3, the V gene TRBV5-1; TRBD1 aligns across 7 bases. The CDR3 runs 17 residues. From germline, CDR1 is SGHRS and CDR2 YFSETQ. The ends lost 3 bases at V and 4 bases at J; junction bases unmatched: 13. The CDR3 bases are TGCGCCAGCAGCTCCATCATACAAGGGGGCGCAGGAAACACCATATATTTT. Its translation: CASSSIIQGGAGNTIYF.

CDR3 DNA: TGTGCCAGTAGTATCAGCGAGGGTATGGCCGGGGAGCTGTTTTTT. Its protein product is CASSISEGMAGELFF. This sequence joins TRBV19 and TRBJ2-2; D possibly corresponds to TRBD2 (5 bases). Trimming pared 3 bases from V and 6 bases from J, leaving 14 bases between. From germline, CDR1 is LNHDA and CDR2 SQIVND (reference sequence). CDR3 length: 15 residues.

The gene calls are TRBV4-1 and TRBJ1-1; D gene unclear. The CDR3 totals 13 residues. In germline, CDR1 is MGHRA, CDR2 YSYEKL. Trimming took 0 bases from V and 3 from J, leaving 5 bases between them. The CDR3 loop is CASSQDPYTEAFF. CDR3 coding DNA: TGCGCCAGCAGCCAAGATCCTTACACTGAAGCTTTCTTT.

The gene calls are TRBV19 and TRBJ1-4, with D tentatively TRBD1 (5 bases). The germline gives CDR1 LNHDA, CDR2 SQIVND (reference sequence). The CDR3 spans 16 residues. V lost 5 bases to trimming and J lost 2 bases, with 15 bases between them. The CDR3 DNA follows: TGTGCCAGTAGTTGGCGGGGCTGGTCGACTAATGAAAAACTGTTTTTT. This gives the protein CASSWRGWSTNEKLFF.

V is TRBV14 and J is TRBJ2-5; 12 nucleotides align to TRBD2. V lost 4 bases to trimming and J lost 6 bases; unmatched junction nucleotides: 6. CDR1 is SGHDN and CDR2 is FVKESK in the germline V gene. The CDR3 is 15 amino acids. In DNA form, the CDR3 reads TGTGCCAGCAGCCCTCCGACTAGCGGGGGAAAGACCCAGTACTTC. This gives the protein CASSPPTSGGKTQYF. The full variable domain, completed using reference TRBV14 and TRBJ2-5, is EAGVTQFPSHSVIEKGQTVTLRCDPISGHDNLYWYRRVMGKEIKFLLHFVKESKQDESGMPNNRFLAERTGGTYSTLKVQPAELEDSGVYFCASSPPTSGGKTQYFGPGTRLLVL.

V is TRBV15 and J is TRBJ1-1; D gene uncertain. This CDR3 has 12 amino acids. The germline V and J ends were trimmed by 5 bases and 8 bases, with 12 bases remaining between them. Germline loops: CDR1 LNHNV, CDR2 YYDKDF (reference sequence). CDR3 amino acids: CATSPLQVEAFF. The CDR3 DNA is TGTGCCACCAGCCCACTCCAGGTCGAAGCTTTCTTT.

The chain recombines TRBV6-1 with TRBJ2-7, with 8 bases matching TRBD1. The CDR3 has 12 amino acids. The germline V gene encodes CDR1 MNHNS and CDR2 SASEGT. Unmatched junction bases numbered 4, after V lost 5 bases and J lost 7 bases. The CDR3 region is CASSTTGEEQYF. CDR3 coding DNA: TGTGCCAGCAGTACGACAGGGGAGGAGCAGTACTTC.

The chain uses TRBV27 and TRBJ2-1, with unresolved D. This CDR3 has 16 residues. Germline V CDR1 and CDR2: MNHEY, SMNVEV (reference sequence). Trimming pared 5 bases from V and 4 bases from J, leaving 18 bases between. CDR3 in amino acids: CASSPHRSDGYNEQFF. CDR3 nucleotide sequence: TGTGCCAGCAGTCCCCACCGGTCCGACGGGTACAATGAGCAGTTCTTC.

The V call is TRBV7-6, the J call TRBJ1-4; D gene ambiguous. V lost 5 bases to trimming and J lost 0 bases, with 7 bases between them. CDR3 length: 14 amino acids. Germline V gene lookup returns CDR1 SGHVS and CDR2 FNYEAQ. The CDR3 sequence is CASSPPTTNEKLFF. The CDR3 nucleotides are TGTGCCAGCAGCCCCCCTACAACTAATGAAAAACTGTTTTTT.